This T cell receptor beta chain appears in the sequencing data of a study of OX40 agonist ivuxolimab in advanced cancers. About the research overall: A history of anti-PD-1, anti-PD-L1 or anti-CTLA-4 therapy was acceptable, and around 36% had some.

General observations from the study: There were, on average, more expanded clones in CD8+ T cells than in CD4+. Low normalized T-cell clonal expansion also characterized some of the nonresponders.

CDR1 is SGHDN, CDR2 FVKESK, per germline. V lost 0 bases, J lost 0 bases, and 6 bases lay in between. The CDR3 runs 14 residues. To note about this clone: Its antigen remains unknown.

Profiled with immunoSEQ multiplex PCR; TCRdb holds only in-frame clones, not every one. The data contain fewer than 85,000 clones, less than 95% of them singletons. This rearrangement joins TRBV14 to TRBJ2-7; D is unclear. The material was CD4+ or CD8+ T cells sorted from blood, obtained in a trial of the OX40 agonist ivuxolimab. This receptor was identified in an adult with an advanced solid tumor such as melanoma, head and neck, liver or kidney cancer. CDR3: CASSQDWDSYEQYF. CDR3 nucleotide sequence: TGTGCCAGCAGCCAAGACTGGGACTCCTACGAGCAGTACTTC.